The source of this TCR beta chain is a study of cytomegalovirus exposure and HLA in healthy donors. General observations from the study: Sequencing depth across donors, presence/absence analyses assumed, was roughly uniform. TCR beta V- and J-gene trimming, according to a later analysis, was linked to a missense DCLRE1C variant. Listed as cytomegalovirus-associated were 150 or so TCR beta chains.

Regarding this clone: Its antigen is still unknown.

The CDR3 has 17 residues. V was clipped by 0 bases and J by 1 base, with 15 bases between them. The germline gives CDR1 MNHNS, CDR2 SASEGT. Researchers ran the PCR with 60 Vbeta and 13 Jbeta primers. The protocol was immunoSEQ multiplex PCR, while the TCRdb copy is restricted to in-frame clones and leaves out a portion. The table lists some 200,000 clones, 80% to 85% of them singletons, with 6.3% in the top ten. Sequencing was carried out using PBMCs. The sequence was obtained from a man between 40 and 49 years old in good health and CMV-seropositive. The V call is TRBV6-1, the J call TRBJ1-1; a possible D gene is TRBD1 (5 bases). The CDR3 is CASSEADGGSWNTEAFF. The CDR3 DNA sequence: TGTGCCAGCAGTGAAGCGGATGGGGGGTCTTGGAACACTGAAGCTTTCTTT.